The clone carrying this TCR beta chain occurred a few times. Its cognate antigen is unknown. CD8 memory merged CD45RO+ cells and CCR7-negative CD45RA+ TemRA cells into one population. Trimming shortened V by 2 bases and J by 4 bases, and 14 bases separated the two germline ends. From germline, CDR1 is SGHAT and CDR2 FQNNGV. The CDR3 extends over 16 amino acids. Clones were sequenced by immunoSEQ multiplex PCR, and TCRdb holds only the in-frame ones, with some missing. The sample consists of around 690,000 clones, 90% of them appearing once. The sample is drawn from a study of shared clonotypes between healthy human individuals. Study findings and constraints: It was only blood that was sampled, and tissue repertoires likely differ.

The source material was memory CD8+ T cells from PBMCs. Subset meaning: CD45RO+ cells pooled with CCR7-negative TemRA cells. The chain uses TRBV11-2 and TRBJ1-4; D not certain. The source of this sequence is a man younger than 30 in good health. Some clones in this sample may be carry-over from other donors' samples. CDR3 amino acids: CASSLSLEQVNEKLFF. CDR3 nucleotides: TGTGCCAGCAGCTTAAGTTTGGAGCAGGTTAATGAAAAACTGTTTTTT. The full variable domain, with the rest looked up from reference TRBV11-2 and TRBJ1-4, is EAGVAQSPRYKIIEKRQSVAFWCNPISGHATLYWYQQILGQGPKLLIQFQNNGVVDDSQLPKDRFSAERLKGVDSTLKIQPAKLEDSAVYLCASSLSLEQVNEKLFFGSGTQLSVL.